These 26 T cell receptor beta chains share one sample of origin, sequenced in a study of blood T cells in healthy people across ages. PCR was performed a second time for about 7 to 11 cycles using a sample-barcoded 5' primer and a J-beta primer mix. TCRdb itself ran the 5' RACE reads through MiXCR, one entry per CDR3 protein. The repertoire consists of under 1,100,000 distinct CDR3 sequences, with roughly 24% occurring once and the leading ten covering approximately 0.79%. The same sample was also used in a study of T cells of mothers and their children.

Sequencing used blood. These receptors all stem from a girl aged 2 to 9 in good health.

In this sample, this clonotype turned up a few times. V and J are TRBV6-1 and TRBJ2-6, with TRBD1 as a possible D gene (6 bases). Germline CDR1 MNHNS, CDR2 SASEGT. V lost 5 bases and J 4 bases, leaving 15 bases between the germline ends. The CDR3 is 16 amino acids. This CDR3 is CASSPHRVTGANVLTF. The CDR3 nucleotides are TGTGCCAGCAGTCCACACAGGGTAACCGGGGCCAACGTCCTGACTTTC.

V is TRBV11-1 and J is TRBJ1-1; TRBD1 is a possible D gene (5 bases). V was trimmed by 1 base and J by 1 base, leaving 13 bases between them. The germline gives CDR1 SGHAT, CDR2 FQDESV (reference sequence). This CDR3 comprises 16 residues. This CDR3 reads CASSLEVGARNTEAFF. For the CDR3, the DNA is TGTGCCAGCAGCTTAGAAGTTGGGGCTAGGAACACTGAAGCTTTCTTT.

The gene calls are TRBV9 and TRBJ1-4, with 10 bases that match TRBD1. Per germline, CDR1 SGDLS and CDR2 YYNGEE. V gave up 3 bases and J gave up 5 bases; unmatched junction bases: 4. The CDR3 runs 15 residues. CDR3 in amino acids: CASSGGTGVNEKLFF. DNA of the CDR3: TGTGCCAGCAGCGGGGGGACAGGGGTCAATGAAAAACTGTTTTTT.

The chain combines TRBV5-1 with TRBJ1-4; D might be TRBD1 (6 bases). Germline CDR1 is SGHRS and CDR2 is YFSETQ. This CDR3 is 15 amino acids long. Trimming removed 4 bases at V and 5 bases at J, with 15 bases between. CDR3 coding DNA: TGCGCCAGCAGCCCGGGAGGGGGGCAGAATGAAAAACTGTTTTTT. Residues: CASSPGGGQNEKLFF.

The chain carries TRBV13 and TRBJ2-7; D perhaps matches TRBD1 (6 bases). The CDR3 loop spans 14 amino acids. The germline V gene has CDR1 PRHDT and CDR2 FYEKMQ (reference sequence). Trimming left V 4 bases short and J 5 bases short, with 15 bases between. The CDR3 DNA reads TGTGCCAGCAGCTCTCGACTGGGGGCCAACGAGCAGTACTTC. Translation gives CASSSRLGANEQYF.

The chain recombines TRBV4-1 with TRBJ2-3; no clear D gene. Trimming removed 0 bases from V and 0 bases from J, with 13 bases in between. Germline V CDR1 and CDR2: MGHRA, YSYEKL. The CDR3 runs to 17 residues. The CDR3 is CASSQEERRSSTDTQYF. DNA of the CDR3: TGCGCCAGCAGCCAAGAGGAAAGACGGTCTAGCACAGATACGCAGTATTTT.

Notes on this clonotype: One junction end disagrees with the germline gene, perhaps due to a read error. The chain couples TRBV4-1 to TRBJ2-5; no definite D call. The CDR3 covers 15 residues. Germline V gives CDR1 MGHRA, CDR2 YSYEKL. CDR3: CASSQEYAGEDTQYF. CDR3 coding DNA: TGCGCCAGCAGCCAAGAGTACGCTGGTGAAGACACCCAGTACTTC.

Of note for this clonotype: A read error may produce the germline difference seen at one junction end. The chain has TRBV29-1 and TRBJ2-3; TRBD2 agrees at 7 bases. CDR1 is SQVTM, CDR2 ANQGSEA, per germline. The CDR3 consists of 13 residues. CDR3 DNA sequence: TGCAGCGTTCCAGCGGGAATCACACATACGCAGTATTTT. Translated: CSVPAGITHTQYF.

This clonotype occurred a few times. The chain links TRBV7-2 to TRBJ2-7; D unresolved. Germline V gene data show CDR1 as SGHTA and CDR2 as FQGNSA. V shed 4 bases and J shed 7 bases, with 14 bases lying between them. The CDR3 totals 13 residues. The CDR3 nucleotides read TGTGCCAGCAGCTGGACGGAAGGTCGGGAGCAGTACTTC. Protein sequence: CASSWTEGREQYF.

V usage is TRBV27 and J usage is TRBJ1-1, with TRBD1 matching over 12 bases. CDR1 MNHEY and CDR2 SMNVEV come from the germline V gene (reference sequence). V gave up 5 bases and J gave up 5 bases; unmatched junction bases: 18. The CDR3 is made up of 19 amino acids. DNA of the CDR3: TGTGCCAGCAGTCTCTATGGGGGGGGACAGGGGGCGACGCGGACTGAAGCTTTCTTT. Translating gives CASSLYGGGQGATRTEAFF.

This CDR3 reads CASSSDRADGYTF. For the CDR3, the DNA is TGTGCCAGCAGCTCCGACAGGGCGGATGGCTACACCTTC. V is TRBV7-6 and J is TRBJ1-2, with TRBD1 identical over 7 bases. This CDR3 has 13 residues. From germline, CDR1 is SGHVS and CDR2 FNYEAQ. The V and J ends lost 4 bases and 6 bases, in that order; junction bases with no gene match: 5. Filled out from reference TRBV7-6 and TRBJ1-2, the complete variable domain reads GAGVSQSPRYKVTKRGQDVALRCDPISGHVSLYWYRQALGQGPEFLTYFNYEAQQDKSGLPNDRFSAERPEGSISTLTIQRTEQRDSAMYRCASSSDRADGYTFGSGTRLTVV.

This chain connects TRBV12-3 or TRBV12-4 to TRBJ2-3; no firm D call. This CDR3 region has 13 residues. Trimming left V 4 bases short and J 2 bases short, with 7 bases between. The CDR3 region has the DNA TGTGCCAGCAGTTCTGGGTACACAGATACGCAGTATTTT. It translates to CASSSGYTDTQYF.

The chain carries TRBV27 and TRBJ2-7; D gene ambiguous. CDR3 length: 14 residues. Trimming removed 6 bases at V and 0 bases at J, with 12 bases between. Germline V lookup: CDR1 MNHEY, CDR2 SMNVEV (reference sequence). The CDR3 nucleotides read TGTGCCAGCAGAATGGACCCGAGCTCCTACGAGCAGTACTTC. It yields the protein CASRMDPSSYEQYF.

This clonotype was observed a handful of times. J is TRBJ2-1 and V is TRBV4-1, with 7 bases identical to TRBD2. J gave up 2 bases and V 4 bases, and 8 bases lay outside the gene matches. Germline CDR1 reads MGHRA; CDR2 reads YSYEKL. The CDR3 is 16 amino acids. The CDR3 DNA follows: TGCGCCAGCAGCCGTGGGGGGGGTGCTACCTACAATGAGCAGTTCTTC. It encodes CASSRGGGATYNEQFF.

The rearrangement links TRBV6-5 to TRBJ1-5; D ambiguous. CDR3 length: 13 amino acids. Trimming left V 7 bases short and J 7 bases short, with 14 bases between. Germline CDR1 is MNHEY and CDR2 is SVGAGI. The CDR3 is CASTEPSLQPQHF. Written as DNA, the CDR3 is TGTGCCAGCACCGAACCTAGCCTGCAGCCCCAGCATTTT.

The chain combines TRBV6-1 with TRBJ2-5; D perhaps matches TRBD1 (6 bases). Germline V gene data show CDR1 as MNHNS and CDR2 as SASEGT. The CDR3 has 15 amino acids. V lost 4 bases to trimming and J lost 3 bases, with 15 bases between them. DNA for the CDR3: TGTGCCAGCAGTGTCACCGGGACATGGGAAGAGACCCAGTACTTC. It codes for CASSVTGTWEETQYF.

This clonotype was found a few times. CDR3 DNA sequence: TGTGCCAGCAGTTTATACACAGGTGGGGAGCCCCAGCATTTT. This encodes CASSLYTGGEPQHF. The chain is built from TRBV27 and TRBJ1-5, with D perhaps TRBD1 (5 bases). Germline loops: CDR1 MNHEY, CDR2 SMNVEV (reference sequence). The germline V and J ends were trimmed by 1 base and 8 bases, with 12 bases remaining between them. The CDR3 spans 14 residues.

This chain uses TRBV11-2 with TRBJ1-4; possible D gene TRBD1, 6 bases. The CDR3 totals 17 residues. V lost 3 bases to trimming and J lost 7 bases, with 21 bases between them. The germline V gene encodes CDR1 SGHAT and CDR2 FQNNGV. CDR3 in DNA: TGTGCCAGCAGCTTGCGGGAACTTACAGGGTTGGGTGAAAAACTGTTTTTT. Its translation is CASSLRELTGLGEKLFF.

This rearrangement joins TRBV4-1 to TRBJ2-2, with D possibly matching TRBD1 (6 bases). The V end lost 2 bases, the J end lost 7 bases, and 11 bases lay between the germline ends. CDR1 and CDR2 (germline): MGHRA, YSYEKL. The CDR3 loop spans 14 amino acids. CDR3 DNA sequence: TGCGCCAGCAGCCAAATAGGGGGTAGCGGGGAGCTGTTTTTT. Protein product: CASSQIGGSGELFF.

The chain joins TRBV7-2 to TRBJ1-1; D is undetermined. Germline V CDR1 and CDR2: SGHTA, FQGNSA. The CDR3 extends over 12 amino acids. V lost 2 bases to trimming and J lost 3 bases, with 4 bases between them. CDR3 in amino acids: CASSLLHTEAFF. The CDR3 region has the DNA TGTGCCAGCAGCTTACTTCACACTGAAGCTTTCTTT. The complete variable domain, with remaining parts taken from reference TRBV7-2 and TRBJ1-1, reads GAGVSQSPSNKVTEKGKDVELRCDPISGHTALYWYRQSLGQGLEFLIYFQGNSAPDKSGLPSDRFSAERTGGSVSTLTIQRTQQEDSAVYLCASSLLHTEAFFGQGTRLTVV.

V gene TRBV20-1 combines with J gene TRBJ2-3, with 7 bases aligning to TRBD2. Looked up from germline, CDR1 is DFQATT and CDR2 is SNEGSKA (reference sequence). CDR3 length equals 13 residues. The DNA for the CDR3 is TGCAGCCACGCGCGGGAGATCACAGATACGCAGTATTTT. Translated, it gives CSHAREITDTQYF.

This clonotype has only a few counts. The J gene is TRBJ2-5, the V gene TRBV20-1, with D perhaps TRBD2 (5 bases). The germline V and J ends were trimmed by 6 bases and 5 bases, with 16 bases remaining between them. Germline values: CDR1 DFQATT, CDR2 SNEGSKA (reference sequence). The CDR3 contains 13 residues. The CDR3 here is CSAEPGTGETQYF. The CDR3 DNA reads TGCAGTGCGGAGCCGGGAACCGGGGAGACCCAGTACTTC.

This chain connects TRBV20-1 to TRBJ2-5; 13 bases are shared with TRBD2. This CDR3 has 15 residues. Germline V gene data show CDR1 as DFQATT and CDR2 as SNEGSKA (reference sequence). Unmatched junction bases numbered 6, after V lost 3 bases and J lost 5 bases. The CDR3 reads CSASRLAGGGETQYF. The CDR3 bases are TGCAGTGCTAGTCGACTAGCGGGAGGTGGGGAGACCCAGTACTTC.

A remark on this clonotype: One end of the junction varies from germline; a read error may be responsible. V and J are TRBV7-8 and TRBJ2-7; either TRBD1 or TRBD2 may fit D (6 bases each). CDR3 length equals 15 residues. Germline CDR1 SGHVS, CDR2 FQNEAQ. The CDR3 sequence is CVSSQEGGVTYGQYF. The CDR3 bases are TGTGTCAGCAGCCAAGAGGGGGGAGTCACCTACGGGCAGTACTTC.

This clonotype was recorded a few times. V gene TRBV18 combines with J gene TRBJ2-7; D call uncertain. Germline values: CDR1 KGHSH, CDR2 LQKENI. There are 13 residues in the CDR3. V was trimmed by 9 bases and J by 5 bases, leaving 17 bases between them. The CDR3 protein is CASYNPQVHEQYF. DNA of the CDR3: TGTGCCAGTTACAACCCGCAGGTCCACGAGCAGTACTTC.

This clonotype was observed a few times. The chain employs TRBV5-1 and TRBJ2-1; TRBD2 matches 12 bases. The germline V gene encodes CDR1 SGHRS and CDR2 YFSETQ. The CDR3 consists of 14 residues. Trimming cost V 4 bases and J 8 bases; bases outside gene matches: 4. Written as DNA, the CDR3 is TGCGCCAGCAGCAGGACTAGCGGGGTCCATGAGCAGTTCTTC. It is translated as CASSRTSGVHEQFF.